This T cell receptor (beta chain) was identified in a study of blood T cell repertoires in COVID-19. Study summary: Researchers got acute and convalescent COVID-19 samples from the United States, Italy and Spain. PBMCs, B-cell-depleted T cells, or T cells were the source of the cDNA or gDNA that made up the material.

Repertoires were generated with immunoSEQ multiplex PCR, while TCRdb's copy carries only in-frame clones and drops some. The sample has roughly 200,000 clones, roughly 80% seen once. V shed 4 bases and J 4 bases; nucleotides not matched to a gene: 5. CDR1 and CDR2 (germline): SQVTM, ANQGSEA. CDR3 length: 13 amino acids. Sample: peripheral blood. The TCR was taken from a man in his forties or fifties with active or convalescent COVID-19. The chain combines TRBV29-1 with TRBJ1-2, with 8 bases lining up with TRBD1. Here the CDR3 reads CSVAPTGAYGYTF. The CDR3 DNA sequence: TGCAGCGTTGCCCCGACAGGGGCCTATGGCTACACCTTC.